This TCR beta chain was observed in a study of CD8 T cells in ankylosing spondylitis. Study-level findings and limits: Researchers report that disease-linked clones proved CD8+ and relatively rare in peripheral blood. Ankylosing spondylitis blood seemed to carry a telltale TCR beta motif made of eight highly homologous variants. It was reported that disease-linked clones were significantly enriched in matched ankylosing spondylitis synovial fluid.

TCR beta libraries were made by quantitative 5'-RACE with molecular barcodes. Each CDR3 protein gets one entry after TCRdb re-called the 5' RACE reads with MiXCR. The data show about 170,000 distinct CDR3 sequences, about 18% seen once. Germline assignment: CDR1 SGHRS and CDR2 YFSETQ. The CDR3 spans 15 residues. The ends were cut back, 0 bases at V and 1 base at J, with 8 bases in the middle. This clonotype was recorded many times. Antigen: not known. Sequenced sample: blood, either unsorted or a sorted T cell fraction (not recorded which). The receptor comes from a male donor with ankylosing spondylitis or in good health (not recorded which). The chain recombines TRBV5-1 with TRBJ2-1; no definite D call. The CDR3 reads CASSLGASSYNEQFF. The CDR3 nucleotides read TGCGCCAGCAGCTTGGGGGCTAGTTCCTACAATGAGCAGTTCTTC. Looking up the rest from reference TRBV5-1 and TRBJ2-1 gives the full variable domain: KAGVTQTPRYLIKTRGQQVTLSCSPISGHRSVSWYQQTPGQGLQFLFEYFSETQRNKGNFPGRFSGRQFSNSRSEMNVSTLELGDSALYLCASSLGASSYNEQFFGPGTRLTVL.